Following are 15 T cell receptor beta chains from one sample sequenced in a study of blood T cell repertoires in COVID-19. Here immunoSEQ multiplex PCR was the method, and the copy in TCRdb shows in-frame clones only, minus some. This table has about 170,000 clones, about four fifths appearing once. Sequenced input: peripheral blood. These receptors all come from a woman aged 80 or over with acute or convalescent COVID-19.

This chain links TRBV27 with TRBJ1-5; D might be TRBD1 (5 bases). Germline V gene sequence: CDR1 MNHEY, CDR2 SMNVEV (reference sequence). There are 13 residues in the CDR3. The CDR3 loop is CGAGREVGQPQHF. CDR3 nucleotide sequence: TGTGGGGCCGGCAGGGAGGTGGGTCAGCCCCAGCATTTT.

The rearrangement joins TRBV5-4 to TRBJ2-2; D perhaps matches TRBD2 (6 bases). The CDR3 runs to 14 residues. CDR1 and CDR2 from the germline V gene are SGHNT and YYREEE (reference sequence). The V end lost 3 bases, the J end lost 6 bases, and 12 bases lay between the germline ends. CDR3 residues: CASSSGLTPGELFF. In nucleotides, the CDR3 is TGTGCCAGCAGCTCCGGACTAACCCCCGGGGAGCTGTTTTTT.

This clone appeared once. V is TRBV7-2 and J is TRBJ2-3; 9 bases map to TRBD2. The CDR3 is 16 amino acids. CDR1 is SGHTA, CDR2 FQGNSA, per germline. The junction had 5 bases not matched to a gene; V was cut back by 2 bases and J by 2 bases. CDR3 in DNA: TGTGCCAGCAGCTTACTAGCGGGGAGTTTCACAGATACGCAGTATTTT. As protein: CASSLLAGSFTDTQYF.

This rearrangement joins TRBV18 to TRBJ1-5; TRBD1 matches at 7 bases. Germline V gene lookup returns CDR1 KGHSH and CDR2 LQKENI. The CDR3 runs 15 residues. V gave up 3 bases and J gave up 3 bases; unmatched junction bases: 5. CDR3 nucleotide sequence: TGTGCCAGCTCACCCGGGACAGCTACCAATCAGCCCCAGCATTTT. Residues: CASSPGTATNQPQHF.

The chain links TRBV5-4 to TRBJ2-7; a possible D gene is TRBD2 (5 bases). The V and J ends lost 0 bases and 5 bases respectively, with 9 bases between them. Germline lookup yields CDR1 SGHNT and CDR2 YYREEE (reference sequence). The CDR3 is 13 amino acids. In DNA form, the CDR3 reads TGTGCCAGCAGCTTGGTGGGAGAACACGAGCAGTACTTC. Its protein is CASSLVGEHEQYF.

The chain employs TRBV25-1 and TRBJ1-1, with a weak D call TRBD1 (6 bases). The V and J ends lost 6 bases and 4 bases respectively, with 12 bases between them. Germline values: CDR1 MGHDK, CDR2 SYGVNS. The CDR3 consists of 13 residues. The CDR3 region has the DNA TGTGCCAGCAGACAGGGTTGGTCCACTGAAGCTTTCTTT. It codes for CASRQGWSTEAFF.

CDR3 nucleotides: TGTGCCTGGGATGCTACCTCCGGGACAGGCTCTGGAAACACCATATATTTT. This codes for CAWDATSGTGSGNTIYF. The chain is built from TRBV30 and TRBJ1-3; 8 bases are a match to TRBD1. J was trimmed by 0 bases and V by 5 bases; bases with no gene match: 12. The germline V gene has CDR1 GTSNPN and CDR2 SVGIG (reference sequence). The CDR3 covers 17 residues.

This clone came up a few times. This chain joins TRBV2 and TRBJ1-3, with a possible D match to TRBD1 (5 bases). V lost 0 bases and J 4 bases, leaving 16 bases between the germline ends. This CDR3 comprises 17 residues. CDR1 and CDR2 (germline): SNHLY, FYNNEI. CDR3 region: CASSEALRGTSGNTIYF. CDR3 in DNA: TGTGCCAGCAGTGAAGCGCTTCGGGGGACTTCCGGAAACACCATATATTTT. The full variable domain, completed using reference TRBV2 and TRBJ1-3, is EPEVTQTPSHQVTQMGQEVILRCVPISNHLYFYWYRQILGQKVEFLVSFYNNEISEKSEIFDDQFSVERPDGSNFTLKIRSTKLEDSAMYFCASSEALRGTSGNTIYFGEGSWLTVV.

The chain uses TRBV30 and TRBJ1-3; D gene ambiguous. CDR1 and CDR2 from the germline V gene are GTSNPN and SVGIG (reference sequence). The CDR3 runs to 15 residues. The germline V and J ends were trimmed by 2 bases and 3 bases, with 14 bases remaining between them. CDR3 DNA: TGTGCCTGGAGTAAAAGAAGGGAGAGTGGAAACACCATATATTTT. This encodes CAWSKRRESGNTIYF.

The chain has TRBV18 and TRBJ1-4; D is uncertain. In germline, CDR1 is KGHSH, CDR2 LQKENI. V lost 3 bases and J lost 4, with 9 bases in between. This CDR3 spans 14 amino acids. CDR3: CASSPSSVNEKLFF. Written as DNA, the CDR3 is TGTGCCAGCTCACCGTCCTCAGTTAATGAAAAACTGTTTTTT.

The chain links TRBV2 to TRBJ1-3; the match to TRBD1 covers 7 bases. Germline assignment: CDR1 SNHLY and CDR2 FYNNEI. The CDR3 contains 16 residues. Trimming removed 6 bases from V and 0 bases from J; junction bases left unmatched: 8. The CDR3 coding sequence is TGTGCCAGCAGCTGGGACAGAAGCCTCTCTGGAAACACCATATATTTT. Its protein is CASSWDRSLSGNTIYF. Full variable domain (remainder filled in from reference TRBV2 and TRBJ1-3): EPEVTQTPSHQVTQMGQEVILRCVPISNHLYFYWYRQILGQKVEFLVSFYNNEISEKSEIFDDQFSVERPDGSNFTLKIRSTKLEDSAMYFCASSWDRSLSGNTIYFGEGSWLTVV.

The gene calls are TRBV6-5 and TRBJ2-6; D not resolved. CDR3 size: 13 residues. V gave up 6 bases and J gave up 2 bases, with 5 bases separating them. Germline CDR1 and CDR2: MNHEY and SVGAGI. CDR3 loop: CASSPAGANVLTF. For the CDR3, the DNA is TGTGCCAGCAGCCCCGCTGGGGCCAACGTCCTGACTTTC.

This chain links TRBV3-1 (or the pseudogene TRBV3-2) with TRBJ1-1; the D is unclear. Germline CDR1 reads LGHDT; CDR2 reads YNNKEL (reference sequence). The CDR3 covers 13 residues. Trimming pared 6 bases from V and 0 bases from J, leaving 8 bases between. Here the CDR3 DNA reads TGTGCCAGCAGTCCAGATTTGAACACTGAAGCTTTCTTT. Its translation is CASSPDLNTEAFF.

Written as DNA, the CDR3 is TGTGCCAGCAGTTACGAGGGCGGAACCTCTGGAAACACCATATATTTT. This gives the protein CASSYEGGTSGNTIYF. This chain links TRBV6-6 with TRBJ1-3, with no clear D. V was pared by 2 bases and J by 0 bases, with 11 bases between. This CDR3 has 16 residues. Germline V gene lookup returns CDR1 MNHNY and CDR2 SVGAGI (reference sequence).

This rearrangement joins TRBV7-2 to TRBJ2-7; TRBD1 matches 8 bases. CDR1 and CDR2 from the germline V gene are SGHTA and FQGNSA. Germline trimming cut 8 bases from V and 3 bases from J; bases unmatched to any gene: 9. CDR3 length: 14 residues. Here the CDR3 reads CASSTGTGYYEQYF. Here the CDR3 DNA reads TGTGCCAGCTCCACCGGGACAGGATACTACGAGCAGTACTTC.